The 6 T cell receptor beta chains presented below share a single source sample, sequenced in a study of blood T cells in healthy people across ages. The authors ran a second PCR of about 7 to 11 cycles using a sample-barcoded 5' primer and a J-beta primer mix. TCRdb reprocessed the 5' RACE reads with MiXCR, giving one entry per CDR3 protein. The sample consists of some 900,000 distinct CDR3 sequences, roughly 52% of them appearing once. The sample was blood. Source of these receptors: a man aged 30 to 39 in good health.

This CDR3 is CASSLDTGPNTEAFF. The DNA for the CDR3 is TGCGCCAGCAGCCTCGATACAGGACCGAACACTGAAGCTTTCTTT. This chain links TRBV4-3 with TRBJ1-1, with D perhaps matching TRBD1 (5 bases). The CDR3 contains 15 residues. Germline CDR1 LGHNA, CDR2 YSLEER. V dropped 4 bases and J dropped 1 base, with 13 bases sitting between them.

The V gene is TRBV4-1, the J gene TRBJ2-5; 13 bases are shared with TRBD2. This CDR3 has 16 amino acids. In germline, CDR1 is MGHRA, CDR2 YSYEKL. The junction had 3 bases not matched to a gene; V was cut back by 2 bases and J by 3 bases. CDR3 nucleotide sequence: TGCGCCAGCAGCCAATACGGGACTAGCGGGGAAGAGACCCAGTACTTC. Translation: CASSQYGTSGEETQYF.

The gene calls are TRBV4-2 and TRBJ1-1; D remains unclear. Germline CDR1 and CDR2: LGHNA and YNFKEQ. The CDR3 extends over 14 amino acids. With 5 bases removed from V and 8 bases from J, the gap between germline ends came to 18 bases. CDR3 loop: CASSVRGEAEEAFF. The CDR3 nucleotides read TGTGCCAGCAGCGTTCGAGGAGAGGCGGAGGAAGCTTTCTTT.

This clonotype has a count of ten or more. The chain combines TRBV2 with TRBJ2-5; a weak D match, TRBD1 (6 bases). V lost 6 bases and J 2 bases, leaving 16 bases between the germline ends. The CDR3 is made up of 15 amino acids. Germline V gives CDR1 SNHLY, CDR2 FYNNEI. The CDR3 spells CASRRPGVIQETQYF. The CDR3 nucleotides read TGTGCCAGCAGGCGCCCAGGGGTCATACAAGAGACCCAGTACTTC.

The genes are TRBV6-1 and TRBJ1-5; unclear D gene. The CDR3 spans 16 residues. Between the trimmed V and J ends, which lost 4 bases and 0 bases, there was a span of 13 bases. Germline V gene lookup returns CDR1 MNHNS and CDR2 SASEGT. The chain's CDR3 is CASSASSGPSNQPQHF. CDR3 bases: TGTGCCAGCAGTGCCAGTTCAGGTCCTAGCAATCAGCCCCAGCATTTT.

This clonotype was seen repeatedly, ten times or more. This rearrangement joins TRBV4-2 to TRBJ2-3; possibly TRBD2 for D (6 bases). Trimming cost V 0 bases and J 0 bases, with 10 bases left between them. CDR1 LGHNA and CDR2 YNFKEQ come from the germline V gene. CDR3 length: 16 amino acids. CDR3 amino acids: CASSQEYGGSTDTQYF. The CDR3, as DNA: TGTGCCAGCAGCCAAGAATACGGGGGAAGCACAGATACGCAGTATTTT.